What follows are 25 T cell receptor beta chains derived from one specimen sequenced in a study of T cell repertoires in cytomegalovirus infection. From the reads, TCRdb called clonotypes with MiXCR, one entry per CDR3 protein. In the table there are just under 500,000 distinct CDR3 sequences, 30% to 40% of which are singletons. For these TCRs, the target antigens are not known. Here the sequenced sample was cultured PBMCs, taken from culture after CMV antigen stimulation. Receptor source: a human donor in good health (CMV status not recorded). Some clones in this sample may be carry-over from other donors' samples.

The V call is TRBV2, the J call TRBJ2-4; D is ambiguous. The CDR3 has 10 residues. CDR1 and CDR2 from the germline V gene are SNHLY and FYNNEI. Trimming shortened V by 4 bases and J by 13 bases, and 8 bases separated the two germline ends. CDR3 DNA sequence: TGTGCCAGCAGTGTTGACCTCCAGTACTTC. It translates to CASSVDLQYF.

This sequence joins TRBV7-9 and TRBJ2-7; TRBD1 is a possible D gene (5 bases). This CDR3 region has 14 residues. V dropped 8 bases and J dropped 1 base, with 15 bases sitting between them. Germline loops: CDR1 SEHNR, CDR2 FQNEAQ (reference sequence). CDR3 sequence (DNA): TGTGCCAGCGGGGCTGCGCCCAGTTCCTACGAGCAGTACTTC. Amino acids: CASGAAPSSYEQYF.

This clonotype was observed a few times. This sequence joins TRBV15 and TRBJ1-5, with no clear D. Germline V gene lookup returns CDR1 LNHNV and CDR2 YYDKDF (reference sequence). CDR3 length: 15 amino acids. V lost 0 bases, J lost 7 bases, and 13 bases lay in between. The DNA for the CDR3 is TGTGCCACCAGCAGAGATGCGAGGAGCGGGCAGCCCCAGCATTTT. Protein product: CATSRDARSGQPQHF.

V is TRBV7-3 and J is TRBJ2-1; 7 bases are shared with TRBD2. This CDR3 region has 15 residues. Germline CDR1 SGHTA, CDR2 FQGTGA. The ends lost 2 bases at V and 3 bases at J; junction bases unmatched: 4. The DNA for the CDR3 is TGTGCCAGCAGCTTAGCGGGAGACCACTACAATGAGCAGTTCTTC. Protein: CASSLAGDHYNEQFF.

This clonotype showed up many times. The chain recombines TRBV19 with TRBJ1-5; D not resolved. Between the trimmed V and J ends, which lost 3 bases and 0 bases, there was a span of 9 bases. CDR1 LNHDA and CDR2 SQIVND come from the germline V gene (reference sequence). The CDR3 is 15 amino acids. In DNA, the CDR3 is TGTGCCAGTAGTATTAGTCACGCTAGCAATCAGCCCCAGCATTTT. This translates into CASSISHASNQPQHF.

This rearrangement joins TRBV19 to TRBJ2-3; 13 bases match TRBD2. V shed 8 bases and J 6 bases; nucleotides not matched to a gene: 2. CDR3 length: 13 amino acids. In germline, CDR1 is LNHDA, CDR2 SQIVND (reference sequence). The DNA of the CDR3 is TGTGCCAGTGGACTAGCGGGAGAGGATACGCAGTATTTT. The encoded protein is CASGLAGEDTQYF.

The chain links TRBV7-9 to TRBJ2-3; 12 bases align to TRBD2. After removal of 3 bases from V and 5 bases from J, the junction contained 6 bases not matched to a gene. CDR1 SEHNR and CDR2 FQNEAQ come from the germline V gene (reference sequence). CDR3 length equals 16 residues. CDR3: CASSLPSGRAVDTQYF. The CDR3, as DNA: TGTGCCAGCAGCTTGCCTAGCGGGAGGGCCGTAGATACGCAGTATTTT.

This clonotype was detected only a few times. This chain joins TRBV6-2 or TRBV6-3 and TRBJ2-7; 8 bases fit TRBD1. CDR1 is MNHEY and CDR2 is SVGEGT in the germline V gene. CDR3 length: 13 residues. V gave up 6 bases and J gave up 3 bases; unmatched junction bases: 4. The CDR3 region is CASRRTGYYEQYV. In DNA form, the CDR3 reads TGTGCCAGCAGGAGGACAGGGTACTACGAGCAGTACGTC.

The chain combines TRBV18 with TRBJ1-1; no clear D. V dropped 3 bases and J dropped 2 bases, with 13 bases sitting between them. The length of the CDR3 is 15 residues. The germline CDR1 and CDR2 sequences are KGHSH and LQKENI. DNA of the CDR3: TGTGCCAGCTCACCCAGGCCGTCTGCAAACACTGAAGCTTTCTTT. Residues: CASSPRPSANTEAFF.

This clonotype has just one count. Here the CDR3 reads CASSFFLRREQTGELFF. The CDR3 nucleotides are TGTGCCAGCAGTTTCTTTTTACGGCGAGAACAGACCGGGGAGCTGTTTTTT. This rearrangement joins TRBV28 to TRBJ2-2; D remains ambiguous. The CDR3 consists of 17 residues. With 3 bases removed from V and 5 bases from J, the gap between germline ends came to 19 bases. Germline values: CDR1 MDHEN, CDR2 SYDVKM.

This clonotype turned up a few times. This chain joins TRBV7-8 and TRBJ1-5; TRBD1 is a possible D gene (6 bases). Germline values: CDR1 SGHVS, CDR2 FQNEAQ. The V end lost 1 base, the J end lost 3 bases, and 13 bases lay between the germline ends. CDR3 length equals 16 residues. The CDR3 protein is CASSLGPGGHNQPQHF. CDR3 coding DNA: TGTGCCAGCAGCTTAGGGCCCGGGGGCCACAATCAGCCCCAGCATTTT.

The gene calls are TRBV7-9 and TRBJ2-7, with a tentative D call TRBD2 (6 bases). Trimming shortened V by 2 bases and J by 0 bases, and 14 bases separated the two germline ends. This CDR3 has 16 residues. The germline V gene encodes CDR1 SEHNR and CDR2 FQNEAQ (reference sequence). The CDR3 DNA reads as TGTGCCAGCAGCTTAACGGTAGCGGACAACTCCTACGAGCAGTACTTC. Amino acid sequence: CASSLTVADNSYEQYF.

V gene TRBV18 combines with J gene TRBJ2-5; tentative D call: TRBD2 (5 bases). Germline lookup yields CDR1 KGHSH and CDR2 LQKENI. V shed 0 bases and J shed 5 bases, with 16 bases lying between them. The CDR3 runs 16 residues. The CDR3 is CASSPPLLASKETQYF. CDR3 nucleotides: TGTGCCAGCTCACCACCGTTATTAGCGTCGAAGGAGACCCAGTACTTC.

The J gene is TRBJ2-1, the V gene TRBV4-1; TRBD2 matches 9 bases. The CDR3 loop spans 17 amino acids. Germline V gives CDR1 MGHRA, CDR2 YSYEKL. V lost 4 bases, J lost 0 bases, and 7 bases stayed unmatched. CDR3 sequence reads: CASSPRGAGGSYNEQFF. The CDR3 DNA reads TGCGCCAGCAGCCCCCGCGGAGCGGGAGGCTCCTACAATGAGCAGTTCTTC.

The chain recombines TRBV12-3 or TRBV12-4 with TRBJ2-2; no firm D call. Trimming pared 6 bases from V and 5 bases from J, leaving 13 bases between. This CDR3 region has 14 residues. The CDR3 spells CASRPAGSTGELFF. The CDR3 nucleotides are TGTGCCAGCAGGCCCGCAGGTTCGACCGGGGAGCTGTTTTTT.

CDR3 in DNA: TGCGCCAGCAGCACCTGGACTAGCGGGTTCTCTCTATACAATGAGCAGTTCTTC. Translating gives CASSTWTSGFSLYNEQFF. V is TRBV5-1 and J is TRBJ2-1; 11 nucleotides match TRBD2. After removal of 4 bases from V and 4 bases from J, the junction contained 13 bases not matched to a gene. The CDR3 has 18 amino acids. From germline, CDR1 is SGHRS and CDR2 YFSETQ. The whole variable domain, remainder taken from reference TRBV5-1 and TRBJ2-1, is KAGVTQTPRYLIKTRGQQVTLSCSPISGHRSVSWYQQTPGQGLQFLFEYFSETQRNKGNFPGRFSGRQFSNSRSEMNVSTLELGDSALYLCASSTWTSGFSLYNEQFFGPGTRLTVL.

The chain couples TRBV20-1 to TRBJ1-6; TRBD1 matches at 7 bases. J gave up 8 bases and V 3 bases, and 13 bases lay outside the gene matches. There are 16 residues in the CDR3. Germline CDR1 reads DFQATT; CDR2 reads SNEGSKA (reference sequence). CDR3: CSASVMTGTADSPLHF. DNA for the CDR3: TGCAGTGCTAGCGTTATGACAGGGACGGCGGATTCACCCCTCCACTTT.

The chain is built from TRBV27 and TRBJ2-7; 8 positions agree with TRBD1. CDR1 MNHEY and CDR2 SMNVEV come from the germline V gene (reference sequence). The V gene end was trimmed by 3 bases and the J gene end by 4 bases; junction bases not matched to a gene: 8. This CDR3 spans 15 amino acids. The CDR3: CASSFFTGGRYEQYF. As DNA, the CDR3 is TGTGCCAGCAGTTTCTTTACAGGGGGTAGGTACGAGCAGTACTTC.

This clonotype was seen only once. The chain recombines TRBV2 with TRBJ2-2; D is undetermined. The length of the CDR3 is 11 residues. Deletions cut 7 bases from V and 6 bases from J, with 6 bases between. CDR1 and CDR2 (germline): SNHLY, FYNNEI. In DNA, the CDR3 is TGTGCCAGCACAGTGTCCGGGGAGCTGTTTTTT. Protein sequence: CASTVSGELFF.

There are many counts of this clonotype. The V gene is TRBV7-2, the J gene TRBJ2-2; no clear D gene. The CDR3 runs to 15 residues. The germline V gene has CDR1 SGHTA and CDR2 FQGNSA. Trimming removed 5 bases at V and 4 bases at J, with 14 bases between. The CDR3 reads CASSPRALGTGELFF. The CDR3 coding sequence is TGTGCCAGCAGCCCCCGGGCCTTGGGCACCGGGGAGCTGTTTTTT. The full variable domain, completed using reference TRBV7-2 and TRBJ2-2, is GAGVSQSPSNKVTEKGKDVELRCDPISGHTALYWYRQSLGQGLEFLIYFQGNSAPDKSGLPSDRFSAERTGGSVSTLTIQRTQQEDSAVYLCASSPRALGTGELFFGEGSRLTVL.

The chain recombines TRBV18 with TRBJ2-2; D tentatively fits TRBD1 or TRBD2 (5 bases each). The ends were cut back, 3 bases at V and 1 base at J, with 9 bases in the middle. Germline assignment: CDR1 KGHSH and CDR2 LQKENI. This CDR3 spans 15 amino acids. CDR3: CASSPGTGNTGELFF. The CDR3 bases are TGTGCCAGCTCACCGGGGACGGGGAACACCGGGGAGCTGTTTTTT.

The chain carries TRBV19 and TRBJ1-5; D is undetermined. The V gene's germline CDR1 is LNHDA and CDR2 SQIVND (reference sequence). The CDR3 spans 15 residues. Deletions cut 8 bases from V and 2 bases from J, with 16 bases between. The CDR3 reads CASLPLGFGNQPQHF. The CDR3, as DNA: TGTGCCAGTCTGCCGCTCGGGTTCGGCAATCAGCCCCAGCATTTT. Variable domain in full (rest from reference TRBV19 and TRBJ1-5): DGGITQSPKYLFRKEGQNVTLSCEQNLNHDAMYWYRQDPGQGLRLIYYSQIVNDFQKGDIAEGYSVSREKKESFPLTVTSAQKNPTAFYLCASLPLGFGNQPQHFGDGTRLSIL.

This rearrangement joins TRBV6-2 or TRBV6-3 to TRBJ2-7; tentative D call: TRBD1 (6 bases). Trimming shortened V by 0 bases and J by 3 bases, and 15 bases separated the two germline ends. The CDR3 extends over 16 amino acids. The germline V gene has CDR1 MNHEY and CDR2 SVGEGT. CDR3 sequence reads: CASSYSEGRGDYEQYV. The CDR3 region has the DNA TGTGCCAGCAGTTACTCCGAGGGCAGGGGAGACTACGAGCAGTACGTC.

This clonotype was seen only a few times. J is TRBJ2-2 and V is TRBV10-3; a possible D gene is TRBD2 (5 bases). The ends were cut back, 7 bases at V and 0 bases at J, with 9 bases in the middle. The length of the CDR3 is 14 residues. Germline CDR1 reads ENHRY; CDR2 reads SYGVKD. For the CDR3, the DNA is TGTGCCATCAATGACTACACGAACACCGGGGAGCTGTTTTTT. Its protein product is CAINDYTNTGELFF.

The chain carries TRBV20-1 and TRBJ2-1, with 7 bases fitting TRBD1. The CDR3 has 15 amino acids. V was clipped by 3 bases and J by 5 bases; unmatched bases: 10. Germline V CDR1 and CDR2: DFQATT, SNEGSKA (reference sequence). The CDR3, as DNA: TGCAGTGCTAGGGATGTACAGGGGCCTAACAATGAGCAGTTCTTC. It codes for CSARDVQGPNNEQFF.